This is a list of T cell receptor beta chains from one sample in a study of blood T cell repertoires in COVID-19. Libraries were prepared by immunoSEQ multiplex PCR; TCRdb keeps only in-frame clonotypes and omits some of them. The table lists a few hundred thousand clones, approximately 82% of them singletons. The sequenced sample was peripheral blood. The receptor source for this set is a woman between 45 and 65 years old with acute or convalescent COVID-19. Both conserved end residues are part of each CDR3. The order of the fields is clone size, D gene, V gene, J gene, CDR3 protein, CDR3 DNA. A D gene is named only where the DNA matches it firmly. Some rows have no size entry. The others give once, few or many, or a class for an expanded clone.

>-|-|TRBV9|TRBJ1-1
CASSVSNTEAFF
TGTGCCAGCAGCGTCAGTAACACTGAAGCTTTCTTT
>-|-|TRBV5-6|TRBJ1-1
CASSIRNKGLPVNTEAFF
TGTGCCAGCAGCATCCGCAACAAGGGGCTTCCCGTGAACACTGAAGCTTTCTTT
>-|TRBD1|TRBV7-6|TRBJ1-1
CASSPGTGKEHTEAFF
TGTGCCAGCAGCCCCGGGACAGGAAAAGAACACACTGAAGCTTTCTTT
>-|TRBD1|TRBV24-1|TRBJ2-3
CATSGTGLSVESQDTQYF
TGTGCCACCAGTGGGACAGGTCTTTCGGTGGAGTCCCAAGATACGCAGTATTTT
>-|-|TRBV5-1|TRBJ2-2
CASSLQGNTGELFF
TGCGCCAGCAGCTTGCAGGGGAACACCGGGGAGCTGTTTTTT
>-|-|TRBV9|TRBJ2-3
CASSPSGVATDTQYF
TGTGCCAGCAGCCCCTCGGGAGTAGCCACAGATACGCAGTATTTT
>-|-|TRBV3-1/TRBV3-2|TRBJ1-1
CASSQAAREAFF
TGTGCCAGCAGCCAAGCGGCCAGGGAAGCTTTCTTT
>once|TRBD1|TRBV5-1|TRBJ2-3
CASSLGQGADTQYF
TGCGCCAGCAGCTTGGGACAGGGGGCCGATACGCAGTATTTT
>-|-|TRBV25-1|TRBJ2-4
CASSESGGAKNIQYF
TGTGCCAGCAGTGAATCTGGAGGAGCCAAAAACATTCAGTACTTC
>-|TRBD1|TRBV18|TRBJ1-1
CASSPRGDRGMNTEAFF
TGTGCCAGCTCACCACGGGGGGACAGAGGTATGAACACTGAAGCTTTCTTT
>-|-|TRBV2|TRBJ2-5
CASGFRLGGGGETQYF
TGTGCCAGCGGATTCCGTCTGGGGGGCGGGGGAGAGACCCAGTACTTC
>-|TRBD2|TRBV29-1|TRBJ2-1
CSVGLAEYNEQFF
TGCAGCGTTGGTCTAGCGGAATACAATGAGCAGTTCTTC
>-|TRBD1|TRBV19|TRBJ1-5
CASSKGPGQGHQPQHF
TGTGCCAGTAGTAAGGGTCCGGGACAGGGTCATCAGCCCCAGCATTTT
>-|-|TRBV2|TRBJ2-3
CASRPGGSPDTQYF
TGTGCCAGCAGACCAGGGGGGTCCCCAGATACGCAGTATTTT
>-|-|TRBV27|TRBJ1-1
CASSLSRNTEAFF
TGTGCCAGCAGTTTATCGCGTAACACTGAAGCTTTCTTT
>-|-|TRBV7-3|TRBJ2-7
CASSLGGVREQYF
TGTGCCAGCAGCCTAGGGGGGGTCAGGGAGCAGTACTTC
>once|-|TRBV30|TRBJ1-1
CAWRRSGNTEAFF
TGTGCCTGGAGACGGAGTGGCAACACTGAAGCTTTCTTT
>few|TRBD1|TRBV5-8|TRBJ2-2
CASSWTGNTGELFF
TGTGCCAGCAGCTGGACAGGGAACACCGGGGAGCTGTTTTTT
>-|TRBD1|TRBV5-5|TRBJ1-1
CASSSDRMNTEAFF
TGTGCCAGCAGTTCGGACAGGATGAACACTGAAGCTTTCTTT
>once|-|TRBV2|TRBJ1-6
CASSDSRSPLHF
TGTGCCAGCAGTGATAGTCGGTCACCCCTCCACTTT
>-|-|TRBV5-1|TRBJ1-1
CASSAQVSSGTEAFF
TGCGCCAGCAGCGCCCAGGTTTCCAGCGGCACTGAAGCTTTCTTT
>-|-|TRBV7-2|TRBJ2-1
CASSTALGASSYNEQFF
TGTGCCAGCAGCACTGCTTTGGGAGCTAGCTCCTACAATGAGCAGTTCTTC
>-|-|TRBV9|TRBJ1-4
CASSVYQGHDEKLFF
TGTGCCAGCAGCGTCTACCAGGGCCACGATGAAAAACTGTTTTTT
>-|-|TRBV6-5|TRBJ1-5
CASSYRGSDQPQHF
TGTGCCAGCAGTTACAGGGGGTCGGATCAGCCCCAGCATTTT
>-|-|TRBV9|TRBJ2-2
CASSQAAGELFF
TGTGCCAGCAGCCAGGCAGCCGGGGAGCTGTTTTTT
>-|-|TRBV5-1|TRBJ1-4
CASSLSLATNEKLFF
TGCGCCAGCAGCCTTTCACTTGCAACTAATGAAAAACTGTTTTTT
>-|-|TRBV19|TRBJ1-1
CASSPWTPTEAFF
TGTGCCAGTAGTCCGTGGACACCTACTGAAGCTTTCTTT
>-|-|TRBV12-5|TRBJ1-5
CASGSGISNQPQHF
TGTGCTAGTGGGTCAGGGATAAGCAATCAGCCCCAGCATTTT
>once|-|TRBV6-5|TRBJ2-3
CASSRVEGSQYF
TGTGCCAGCAGCCGGGTAGAAGGCTCGCAGTATTTT
>-|TRBD1|TRBV19|TRBJ1-5
CASSPLDRADQPQHF
TGTGCCAGTAGTCCATTAGACAGGGCCGATCAGCCCCAGCATTTT
>-|-|TRBV4-3|TRBJ2-3
CASSHPNTDTQYF
TGCGCCAGCAGCCACCCCAACACAGATACGCAGTATTTT
>-|-|TRBV3-1/TRBV3-2|TRBJ2-5
CASSHPPMETQYF
TGTGCCAGCAGCCACCCACCTATGGAGACCCAGTACTTC
>-|TRBD1|TRBV2|TRBJ1-3
CARGQALSGNTIYF
TGTGCCAGGGGACAGGCGCTCTCTGGAAACACCATATATTTT
>-|TRBD2|TRBV24-1|TRBJ2-2
CATRTSGGDRTGELFF
TGTGCCACCCGAACTAGCGGGGGGGATCGGACCGGGGAGCTGTTTTTT
>-|TRBD1|TRBV7-3|TRBJ1-2
CASSPTTGGYGYTF
TGTGCCAGCAGCCCGACGACAGGGGGATATGGCTACACCTTC
>-|-|TRBV18|TRBJ1-1
CASSRTANTEAFF
TGTGCCAGTTCGAGGACAGCGAACACTGAAGCTTTCTTT
>-|TRBD1|TRBV5-1|TRBJ1-1
CASGEGQWGTEAFF
TGCGCCAGCGGCGAGGGACAGTGGGGCACTGAAGCTTTCTTT
>-|-|TRBV12-3/TRBV12-4|TRBJ2-1
CASSFQAYNEQFF
TGTGCCAGCAGTTTTCAGGCCTACAATGAGCAGTTCTTC
>-|-|TRBV30|TRBJ1-2
CACGGGSPEGYTF
TGTGCCTGTGGGGGAGGTTCTCCGGAGGGCTACACCTTC
>-|TRBD1|TRBV3-1/TRBV3-2|TRBJ2-1
CASSQSSQGDEQFF
TGTGCCAGCAGCCAATCGTCACAGGGGGATGAGCAGTTCTTC
>-|-|TRBV18|TRBJ1-1
CASSPTRDTEAFF
TGTGCCAGCTCACCAACCAGGGACACTGAAGCTTTCTTT
>few|-|TRBV7-9|TRBJ2-3
CASSAPQAGTPYF
TGTGCCAGCAGCGCCCCACAGGCTGGAACGCCGTATTTT
>-|-|TRBV10-3|TRBJ1-1
CAISESRGGTEAFF
TGTGCCATCAGTGAGTCGAGAGGGGGCACTGAAGCTTTCTTT
>many|-|TRBV11-2|TRBJ1-6
CASSLPLNSPLHF
TGTGCCAGCAGCTTACCCCTCAATTCACCCCTCCACTTT
>-|-|TRBV30|TRBJ2-1
CAWSVRVHNEQFF
TGTGCCTGGAGTGTCAGGGTCCACAATGAGCAGTTCTTC
>-|-|TRBV30|TRBJ1-3
CAWRGGFDSHSGNTIYF
TGTGCCTGGAGGGGAGGGTTTGACAGTCACTCTGGAAACACCATATATTTT
>-|-|TRBV10-3|TRBJ2-1
CAISELGSNEQFF
TGTGCCATCAGTGAGCTCGGGAGTAATGAGCAGTTCTTC